A selection of T cell receptor beta chains follows, all from one sample in a study of blood T cells in healthy people across ages. Via MiXCR, TCRdb re-called the 5' RACE reads, giving one row per CDR3 protein. The table records almost 1 million distinct CDR3 sequences, about 51% of them present only once. Sequencing was done on a sample of blood. The source is a woman in her sixties or seventies in good health. Each CDR3 is given with its conserved first and last residue. A D gene is named only where the DNA matches it firmly. Only some rows state a clone size, as once, few, many or a class for expanded clones.

J gene: TRBJ2-7; V gene: TRBV27; D gene: TRBD2; clone size: -; CDR3 DNA: TGTGCCAGCACCACTAGCGGGAGGTCCCGCGAGCAGTACTTC; CDR3 protein: CASTTSGRSREQYF
J gene: TRBJ1-5; V gene: TRBV5-5; D gene: -; clone size: -; CDR3 DNA: TGTGCCAGCAGCTTAAGGACAGCAGTAAATCAGCCCCAGCATTTT; CDR3 protein: CASSLRTAVNQPQHF
J gene: TRBJ2-1; V gene: TRBV7-2; D gene: -; clone size: -; CDR3 DNA: TGTGCCAGCAGCTTCCAGGGGTACTACAATGAGCAGTTCTTC; CDR3 protein: CASSFQGYYNEQFF
J gene: TRBJ1-1; V gene: TRBV30; D gene: -; clone size: -; CDR3 DNA: TGTGCCTGGAGCAAGGTAAGGGCCGGGGCTGAAGCTTTCTTT; CDR3 protein: CAWSKVRAGAEAFF
J gene: TRBJ2-5; V gene: TRBV6-5; D gene: -; clone size: few; CDR3 DNA: TGTGCCAGCAGTTACTCGACGCGGCTAGCGGAGACCCAGTACTTC; CDR3 protein: CASSYSTRLAETQYF
J gene: TRBJ2-7; V gene: TRBV6-1; D gene: -; clone size: -; CDR3 DNA: TGTGCCAGCAGGGGCAGGAATGAGCAGTACTTC; CDR3 protein: CASRGRNEQYF
J gene: TRBJ2-5; V gene: TRBV27; D gene: -; clone size: -; CDR3 DNA: TGTGCCAGCAGTTTCTTTGGCAATGAGCAGTACTTC; CDR3 protein: CASSFFGNEQYF
J gene: TRBJ2-7; V gene: TRBV6-1; D gene: -; clone size: -; CDR3 DNA: TGTGCCAGCAGTGAAGAAGGAGGGCTCTCCGAGCAGTACTTC; CDR3 protein: CASSEEGGLSEQYF
J gene: TRBJ2-7; V gene: TRBV6-2/TRBV6-3; D gene: TRBD2; clone size: few; CDR3 DNA: TGTGCCAGCAGCCAGAACTACGACTTGGCTAGCGGGAGGGTCTACGAGCAGTACTTC; CDR3 protein: CASSQNYDLASGRVYEQYF
J gene: TRBJ1-2; V gene: TRBV28; D gene: TRBD1; clone size: -; CDR3 DNA: TGTGCCAGCAGTTTAACCTTAGTGACAGGGGGACCGTCTAACTATGGCTACACCTTC; CDR3 protein: CASSLTLVTGGPSNYGYTF
J gene: TRBJ2-6; V gene: TRBV7-8; D gene: -; clone size: few; CDR3 DNA: TGTGCCAGCTCCCTCTCTTTTGGGGCCAACGTCCTGACTTTC; CDR3 protein: CASSLSFGANVLTF
J gene: TRBJ1-2; V gene: TRBV9; D gene: -; clone size: -; CDR3 DNA: TGTGCCAGCAGCGTAACGCCCCAGGGAATGTTCTCGGGCTATGGCTACACCTTC; CDR3 protein: CASSVTPQGMFSGYGYTF
J gene: TRBJ2-7; V gene: TRBV20-1; D gene: -; clone size: few; CDR3 DNA: TGCAGTGCTAGAGATGGGGGGAGAAACGAGCAGTACTTC; CDR3 protein: CSARDGGRNEQYF
J gene: TRBJ2-3; V gene: TRBV28; D gene: -; clone size: -; CDR3 DNA: TGTGCCAGCAGTTTTCTTCGGAGAATCACAGATACGCAGTATTTT; CDR3 protein: CASSFLRRITDTQYF
J gene: TRBJ2-5; V gene: TRBV7-2; D gene: TRBD1; clone size: few; CDR3 DNA: TGTGCCAGCAGCTCACAGGGGGCGCGTGAGACCCAGTACTTC; CDR3 protein: CASSSQGARETQYF
J gene: TRBJ2-7; V gene: TRBV28; D gene: TRBD2; clone size: -; CDR3 DNA: TGTGCCAGCAGTCCTCGGGGGGAGCGGAGAGCCTACGAGCAGTACTTC; CDR3 protein: CASSPRGERRAYEQYF
J gene: TRBJ2-7; V gene: TRBV4-1; D gene: -; clone size: -; CDR3 DNA: TGCGCCAGCAGCCAATTGACTGGTTACAATGAGCAGTACTTC; CDR3 protein: CASSQLTGYNEQYF
J gene: TRBJ2-5; V gene: TRBV20-1; D gene: TRBD2; clone size: -; CDR3 DNA: TGCAGCATGACTAGCGGGAGGGCCAGGGAGACCCAGTACTTC; CDR3 protein: CSMTSGRARETQYF
J gene: TRBJ2-5; V gene: TRBV5-1; D gene: TRBD2; clone size: -; CDR3 DNA: TGCGCCAGCAGCCTGACAGCGGGGGTATGGGAGACCCAGTACTTC; CDR3 protein: CASSLTAGVWETQYF
J gene: TRBJ2-5; V gene: TRBV20-1; D gene: -; clone size: -; CDR3 DNA: TGCAGTGCTAGCGAGAATGGGGGTGAAGAGACCCAGTACTTC; CDR3 protein: CSASENGGEETQYF
J gene: TRBJ1-1; V gene: TRBV11-2; D gene: TRBD1; clone size: -; CDR3 DNA: TGTGCCAGCAGTTACGCGCGACAGGGGCGATTGAACACTGAAGCTTTCTTT; CDR3 protein: CASSYARQGRLNTEAFF
J gene: TRBJ2-2; V gene: TRBV25-1; D gene: TRBD1; clone size: -; CDR3 DNA: TGTGCCAGCAGTGACCGGACAGGGTACGGGGAGCTGTTTTTT; CDR3 protein: CASSDRTGYGELFF